Listed here is a single T cell receptor (beta chain). What antigen it recognizes has not been identified. Per-base qualities were not stored, and no clone one base away is much larger. This specimen comes from a study of human T cells and chemical hapten exposure (dated by TCRdb to the early 2020s). Context from the whole study: For sensitization, 2% DPC in acetone was applied to a 2 cm by 2 cm area of upper inner arm skin. Patients additionally received weekly therapeutic DPC doses to the scalp throughout the roughly 26-week study period. Patch testing on the upper back used Finn chambers containing 0.01% DPC, with scoring done after 6 days according to International Contact Dermatitis Research Group standards. The mostly female patient cohort included alopecia areata with under or over 50% scalp involvement, alopecia totalis and alopecia universalis. The libraries were sequenced as a pool, and the TCR yield per sample differed mostly because of small variations in library volumes within the pool. Peripheral blood TCR repertoire changes were tracked in vivo in alopecia patients during primary and secondary sensitization to the hapten diphenylcyclopropenone (DPC). Patient blood was sampled pre-sensitization (week 0) and at 2, 6 and about 24 weeks after DPC sensitization. Blood for TCR sequencing was provided by twenty-nine alopecia patients at one to four time points (pre-sensitization, 2, 6 and 24 weeks).

The time point label, read with the paper, signifies: patch test 3, about 24 weeks after DPC sensitization. This specimen's treatment or condition label, per the study, means: therapeutic diphenylcyclopropenone sensitization with weekly scalp DPC. Blood at each patch-test visit was drawn before the patch test was applied. Patients were eligible if aged 18 to 70, diagnosed with alopecia and judged suitable for DPC therapy, and pregnant patients were excluded. Unfractionated whole blood was collected in Tempus Blood RNA tubes, and total RNA was extracted from that blood. Overall results and qualifications from the work: After repeated subsampling, changes were observed in the strength of the expansion versus patch-test correlation and in the threshold at which the correlation became significant. The number of TCRs above 1 in 1000 frequency did not change with DPC sensitization; there was no evidence of global repertoire structure alterations. Patch test score correlated positively with the number of PT1 expanded TCRs, reaching significance at thresholds 8, 16 and 32 but not at 4. Alopecia, a presumed autoimmune disease, was present in all patients, so the immune response of the patients might differ from that of healthy individuals. Significantly more large CDR3 similarity clusters were formed by expanded TCRs than by pre-sensitization or healthy control sets, consistent with antigen-driven responses.

Library prep was done by RACE. The data were produced on a NextSeq 500. Library preparation attached unique molecular identifiers to individual cDNA molecules for quantitative, reproducible TCR counting. Both TCR alpha and TCR beta chains were sequenced from each blood RNA sample. In the authors' own workflow: A median of roughly 99,000 TCRs per sample was observed, with a range of about 20,000 to 750,000. The Decombinator software suite was used to annotate V, J and CDR3 in the TCR reads. For the PS versus PT1 abundance plots, all samples were subsampled to the same number of TCRs (28,000). TCRs were defined as expanded if absent before sensitization and observed at least eight times at the 2-week time point. TCRdb reran the public reads through fastp at Q25 and MiXCR, keeping productive beta chains. CDR3 protein sequences are deduplicated, and each keeps its most common genes and DNA. It is TCRdb's table, rather than the study itself, that gives the V and J calls and clone size. Recorded for this sample are tens of thousands of distinct CDR3 sequences; under 15% of them occurred a single time. The top ten hold roughly 5.9% of the sample.

The germline V gene supplies CDR1 MDHEN and CDR2 SYDVKM. The junction shows trimming of 6 bases on V and 4 bases on J, plus 10 bases between the germline ends. From its cysteine to its phenylalanine, the CDR3 spans 12 amino acids. The retained sequence is limited to the CDR3, 36 bases, with the frame set at the first base. The sample consisted of whole blood, taken in connection with sensitization to the hapten diphenylcyclopropenone (DPC). The V gene is TRBV28 and the J gene is TRBJ2-7; possibly the D gene is TRBD1, per 6 matching bases. The receptor was derived from a woman aged 50 to 60 with alopecia areata. Some clones in this sample may be carry-over from other donors' samples. For the CDR3, the sequence is CASRGGPYEQYF. The DNA sequence follows: TGTGCCAGCAGAGGGGGTCCGTACGAGCAGTACTTC.